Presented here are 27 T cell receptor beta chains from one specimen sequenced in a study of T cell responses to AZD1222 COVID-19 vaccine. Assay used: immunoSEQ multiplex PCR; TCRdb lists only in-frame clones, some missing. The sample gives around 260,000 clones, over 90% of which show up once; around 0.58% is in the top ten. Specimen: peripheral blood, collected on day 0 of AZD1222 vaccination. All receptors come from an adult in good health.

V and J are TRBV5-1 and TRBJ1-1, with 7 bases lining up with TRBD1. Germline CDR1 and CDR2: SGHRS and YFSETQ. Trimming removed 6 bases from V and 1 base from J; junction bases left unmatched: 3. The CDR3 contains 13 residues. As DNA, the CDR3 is TGCGCCAGCAAGGGACAGACGAACACTGAAGCTTTCTTT. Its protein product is CASKGQTNTEAFF.

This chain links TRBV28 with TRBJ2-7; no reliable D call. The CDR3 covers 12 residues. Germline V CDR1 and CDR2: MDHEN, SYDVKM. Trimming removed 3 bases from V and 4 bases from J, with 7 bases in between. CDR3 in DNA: TGTGCCAGCAGTTTTGCAGATTACGAGCAGTACTTC. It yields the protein CASSFADYEQYF.

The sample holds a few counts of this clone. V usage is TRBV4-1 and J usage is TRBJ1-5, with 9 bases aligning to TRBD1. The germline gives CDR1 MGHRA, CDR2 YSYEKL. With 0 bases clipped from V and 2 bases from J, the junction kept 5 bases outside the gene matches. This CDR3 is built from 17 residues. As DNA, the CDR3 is TGCGCCAGCAGCCAAGATCCCGGACAGGGGCGCAATCAGCCCCAGCATTTT. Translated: CASSQDPGQGRNQPQHF.

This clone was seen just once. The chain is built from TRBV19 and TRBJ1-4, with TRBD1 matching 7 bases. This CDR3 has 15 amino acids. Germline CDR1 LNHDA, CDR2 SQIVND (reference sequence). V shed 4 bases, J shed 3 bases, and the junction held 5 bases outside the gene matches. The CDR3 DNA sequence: TGTGCCAGTAGTACCGGGACAGTGGCTAATGAAAAACTGTTTTTT. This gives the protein CASSTGTVANEKLFF. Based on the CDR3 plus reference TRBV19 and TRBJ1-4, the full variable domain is DGGITQSPKYLFRKEGQNVTLSCEQNLNHDAMYWYRQDPGQGLRLIYYSQIVNDFQKGDIAEGYSVSREKKESFPLTVTSAQKNPTAFYLCASSTGTVANEKLFFGSGTQLSVL.

The CDR3 protein is CASSPRTGEGYTF. The CDR3, as DNA: TGTGCCAGCAGCCCTCGGACAGGGGAAGGCTACACCTTC. The chain links TRBV11-1 to TRBJ1-2; 9 positions agree with TRBD1. The length of the CDR3 is 13 residues. Germline loops: CDR1 SGHAT, CDR2 FQDESV (reference sequence). The J segment lost 8 bases and the V segment lost 5 bases, leaving 6 bases of the junction unmatched.

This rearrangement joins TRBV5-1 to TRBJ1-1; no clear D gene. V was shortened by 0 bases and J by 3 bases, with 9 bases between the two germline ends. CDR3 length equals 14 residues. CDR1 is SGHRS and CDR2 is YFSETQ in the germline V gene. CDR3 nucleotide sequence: TGCGCCAGCAGCTTGGAAAATAGCTACACTGAAGCTTTCTTT. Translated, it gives CASSLENSYTEAFF.

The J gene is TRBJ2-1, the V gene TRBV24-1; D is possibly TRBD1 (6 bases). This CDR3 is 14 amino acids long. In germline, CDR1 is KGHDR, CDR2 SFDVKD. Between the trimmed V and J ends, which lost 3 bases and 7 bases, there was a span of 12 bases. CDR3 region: CATSDTGWGNEQFF. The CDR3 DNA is TGTGCCACCAGTGATACAGGGTGGGGGAATGAGCAGTTCTTC.

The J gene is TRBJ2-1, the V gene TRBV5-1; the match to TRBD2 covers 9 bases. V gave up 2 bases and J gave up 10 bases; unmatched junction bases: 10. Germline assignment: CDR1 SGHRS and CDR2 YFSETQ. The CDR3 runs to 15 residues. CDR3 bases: TGCGCCAGCAGCTTAGCAGGGACTAGCTTAAGAGAGCAGTTCTTC. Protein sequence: CASSLAGTSLREQFF. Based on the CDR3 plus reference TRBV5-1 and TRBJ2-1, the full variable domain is KAGVTQTPRYLIKTRGQQVTLSCSPISGHRSVSWYQQTPGQGLQFLFEYFSETQRNKGNFPGRFSGRQFSNSRSEMNVSTLELGDSALYLCASSLAGTSLREQFFGPGTRLTVL.

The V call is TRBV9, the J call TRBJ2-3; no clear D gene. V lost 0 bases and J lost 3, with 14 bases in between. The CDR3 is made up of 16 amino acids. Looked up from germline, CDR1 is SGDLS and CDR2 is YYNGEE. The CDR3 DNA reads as TGTGCCAGCAGCGTAGGTGGATTTTTACTTACAGATACGCAGTATTTT. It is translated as CASSVGGFLLTDTQYF.

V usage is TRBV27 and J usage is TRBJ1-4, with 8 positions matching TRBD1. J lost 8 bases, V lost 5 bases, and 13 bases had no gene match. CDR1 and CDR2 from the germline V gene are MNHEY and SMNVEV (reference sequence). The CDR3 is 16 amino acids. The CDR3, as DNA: TGTGCCAGCAGTCGGCGCTCGGCAGGGGGCTTCGAAAAACTGTTTTTT. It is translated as CASSRRSAGGFEKLFF.

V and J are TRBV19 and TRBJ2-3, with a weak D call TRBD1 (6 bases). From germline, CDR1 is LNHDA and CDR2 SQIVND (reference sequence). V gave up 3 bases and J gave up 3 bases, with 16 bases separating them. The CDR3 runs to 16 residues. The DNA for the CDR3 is TGTGCCAGTAGTATCGGTGGCAGGGGTTGGACAGATACGCAGTATTTT. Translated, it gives CASSIGGRGWTDTQYF.

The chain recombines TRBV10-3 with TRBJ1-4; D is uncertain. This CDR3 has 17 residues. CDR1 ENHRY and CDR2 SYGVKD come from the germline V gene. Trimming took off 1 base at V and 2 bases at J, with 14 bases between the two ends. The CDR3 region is CAISELHDLRTNEKLFF. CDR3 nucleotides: TGTGCCATCAGTGAGTTGCACGATCTCCGGACTAATGAAAAACTGTTTTTT.

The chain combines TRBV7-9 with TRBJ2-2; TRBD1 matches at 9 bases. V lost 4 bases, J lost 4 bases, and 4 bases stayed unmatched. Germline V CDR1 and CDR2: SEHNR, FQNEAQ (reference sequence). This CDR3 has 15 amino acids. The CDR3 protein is CASSYRGQGTGELFF. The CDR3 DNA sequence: TGTGCCAGCAGCTACAGGGGGCAGGGCACCGGGGAGCTGTTTTTT.

The CDR3 protein is CASSLVTREQYF. The CDR3 DNA reads TGTGCCAGCAGCTTAGTTACCCGGGAGCAGTACTTC. V and J are TRBV7-2 and TRBJ2-7; no clear D gene. CDR1 is SGHTA and CDR2 is FQGNSA in the germline V gene. The CDR3 contains 12 residues. The ends were cut back, 1 base at V and 7 bases at J, with 8 bases in the middle.

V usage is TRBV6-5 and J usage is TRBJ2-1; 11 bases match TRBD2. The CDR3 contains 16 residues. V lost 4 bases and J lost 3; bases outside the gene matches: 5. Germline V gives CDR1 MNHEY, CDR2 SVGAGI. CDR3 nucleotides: TGTGCCAGCAGTTCCTATAGCGGGGGGGTCTACAATGAGCAGTTCTTC. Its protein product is CASSSYSGGVYNEQFF.

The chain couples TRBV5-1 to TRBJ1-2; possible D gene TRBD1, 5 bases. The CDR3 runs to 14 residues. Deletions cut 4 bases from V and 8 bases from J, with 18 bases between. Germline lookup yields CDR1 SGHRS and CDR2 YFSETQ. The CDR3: CASSLEGAGAGYTF. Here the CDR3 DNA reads TGCGCCAGCAGCCTAGAAGGGGCCGGGGCAGGCTACACCTTC.

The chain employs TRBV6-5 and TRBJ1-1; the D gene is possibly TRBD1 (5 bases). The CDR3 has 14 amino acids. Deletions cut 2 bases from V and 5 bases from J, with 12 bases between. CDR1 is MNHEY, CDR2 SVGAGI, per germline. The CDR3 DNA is TGTGCCAGCAGTTACGTGGGGGAGGGGACTGAAGCTTTCTTT. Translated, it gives CASSYVGEGTEAFF.

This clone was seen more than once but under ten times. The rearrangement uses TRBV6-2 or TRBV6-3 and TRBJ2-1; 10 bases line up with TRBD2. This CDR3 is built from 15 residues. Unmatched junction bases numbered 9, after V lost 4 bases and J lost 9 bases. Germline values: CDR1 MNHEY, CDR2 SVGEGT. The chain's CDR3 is CASSSGLAEVGEQFF. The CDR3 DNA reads TGTGCCAGCAGTTCAGGACTAGCGGAGGTGGGTGAGCAGTTCTTC.

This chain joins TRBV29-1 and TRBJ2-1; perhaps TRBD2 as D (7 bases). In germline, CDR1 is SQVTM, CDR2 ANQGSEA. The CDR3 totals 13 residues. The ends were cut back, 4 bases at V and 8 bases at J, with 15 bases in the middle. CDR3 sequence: CSVVRGASDEQFF. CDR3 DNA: TGCAGCGTTGTTCGGGGGGCGAGCGATGAGCAGTTCTTC.

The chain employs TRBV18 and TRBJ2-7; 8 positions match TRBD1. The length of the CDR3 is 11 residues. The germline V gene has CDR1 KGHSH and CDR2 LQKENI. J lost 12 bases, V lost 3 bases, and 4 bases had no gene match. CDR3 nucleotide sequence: TGTGCCAGCTCACCGGACAGGGAAGTGTACTTC. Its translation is CASSPDREVYF.

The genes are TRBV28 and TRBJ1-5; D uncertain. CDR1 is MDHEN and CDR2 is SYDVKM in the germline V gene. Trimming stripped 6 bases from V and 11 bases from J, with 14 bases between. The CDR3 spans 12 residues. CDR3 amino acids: CASSIWGRAQHF. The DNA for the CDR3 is TGTGCCAGCAGCATATGGGGTAGAGCCCAGCATTTT.

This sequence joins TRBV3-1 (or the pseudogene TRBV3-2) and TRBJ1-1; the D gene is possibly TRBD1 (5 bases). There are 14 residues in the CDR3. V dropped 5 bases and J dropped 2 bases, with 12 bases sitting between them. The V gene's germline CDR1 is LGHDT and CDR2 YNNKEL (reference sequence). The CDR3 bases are TGTGCCAGCAGCTCCCGTCAGGGTAACACTGAAGCTTTCTTT. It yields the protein CASSSRQGNTEAFF.

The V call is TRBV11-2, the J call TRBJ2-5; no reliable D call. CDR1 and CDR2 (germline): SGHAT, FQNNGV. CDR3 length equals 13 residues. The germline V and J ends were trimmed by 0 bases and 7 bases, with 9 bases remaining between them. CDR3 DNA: TGTGCCAGCAGCTTAGAATCGGAAGGGACCCAGTACTTC. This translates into CASSLESEGTQYF.

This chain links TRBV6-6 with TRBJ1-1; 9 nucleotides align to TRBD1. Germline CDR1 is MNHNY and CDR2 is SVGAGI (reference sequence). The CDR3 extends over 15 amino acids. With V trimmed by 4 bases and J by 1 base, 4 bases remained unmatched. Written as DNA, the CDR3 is TGTGCCAGCAGTTTCCGACAGGGGGGGAACACTGAAGCTTTCTTT. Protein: CASSFRQGGNTEAFF.

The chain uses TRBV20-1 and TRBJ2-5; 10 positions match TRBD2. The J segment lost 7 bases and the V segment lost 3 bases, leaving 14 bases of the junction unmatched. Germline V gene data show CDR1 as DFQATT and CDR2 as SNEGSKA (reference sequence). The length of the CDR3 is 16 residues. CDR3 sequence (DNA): TGCAGTGCTAGTGGTGGAAGCGGGGGGGCCCCCGGGACCCAGTACTTC. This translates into CSASGGSGGAPGTQYF.

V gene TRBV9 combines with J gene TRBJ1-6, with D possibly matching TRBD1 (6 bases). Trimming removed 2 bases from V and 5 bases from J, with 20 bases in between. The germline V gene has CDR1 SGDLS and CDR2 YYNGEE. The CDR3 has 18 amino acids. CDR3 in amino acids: CASSVGGSLLQDNSPLHF. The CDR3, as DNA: TGTGCCAGCAGCGTCGGGGGCAGCCTCCTTCAGGATAATTCACCCCTCCACTTT.

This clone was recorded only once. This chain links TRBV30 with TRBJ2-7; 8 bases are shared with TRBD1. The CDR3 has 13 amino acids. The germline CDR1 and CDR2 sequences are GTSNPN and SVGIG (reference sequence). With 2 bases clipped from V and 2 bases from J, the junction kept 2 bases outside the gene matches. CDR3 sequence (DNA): TGTGCCTGGAGTTGGACAGGGCCCTACGAGCAGTACTTC. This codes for CAWSWTGPYEQYF.